Listed below are T cell receptor beta chains from one sample, sequenced in a study of graft-versus-host responses after intestinal transplantation. Data came from immunoSEQ multiplex PCR; TCRdb stores just in-frame clones and leaves some out. The data show tens of thousands of clones, with approximately 82% seen just once and roughly 0.99% held by the top ten. These receptors lack a known antigen. This specimen was unstimulated CD8+ T cells sorted from spleen or lymph node cells, taken before transplant. These receptors all come from a human donor who was the organ donor for an intestinal transplant. The CDR3 runs from the conserved cysteine through the conserved F or W. D genes are given only for firm matches. Clone size is stated in some rows and not others, as once, few, many or a class when expanded.

d_gene: TRBD2
abundance: -
v_gene: TRBV10-2
j_gene: TRBJ2-1
CDR3aa: CASSVGTSVYNEQFF
CDR3nt: TGCGCCAGCAGTGTCGGGACTAGCGTGTACAATGAGCAGTTCTTC

d_gene: -
abundance: -
v_gene: TRBV7-8
j_gene: TRBJ2-5
CDR3aa: CASRDPATSRVETQYF
CDR3nt: TGTGCCAGCAGGGACCCTGCGACATCCCGAGTGGAGACCCAGTACTTC

d_gene: -
abundance: -
v_gene: TRBV5-6
j_gene: TRBJ2-7
CDR3aa: CASSLGPPVEQYF
CDR3nt: TGTGCCAGCAGCTTGGGACCGCCAGTGGAGCAGTACTTC

d_gene: -
abundance: few
v_gene: TRBV2
j_gene: TRBJ2-5
CDR3aa: CASSEGRGDQETQYF
CDR3nt: TGTGCCAGCAGTGAAGGTAGAGGGGATCAAGAGACCCAGTACTTC

d_gene: -
abundance: -
v_gene: TRBV13
j_gene: TRBJ2-2
CDR3aa: CASSFRGAGELFF
CDR3nt: TGTGCCAGCAGCTTCAGAGGAGCCGGGGAGCTGTTTTTT

d_gene: -
abundance: -
v_gene: TRBV9
j_gene: TRBJ2-3
CDR3aa: CASSVGGRPDTQYF
CDR3nt: TGTGCCAGCAGCGTGGGGGGCCGTCCAGATACGCAGTATTTT

d_gene: -
abundance: -
v_gene: TRBV5-6
j_gene: TRBJ1-3
CDR3aa: CASSLVRQAAGNTIYF
CDR3nt: TGTGCCAGCAGCTTGGTACGGCAGGCGGCGGGAAACACCATATATTTT

d_gene: -
abundance: few
v_gene: TRBV25-1
j_gene: TRBJ2-5
CDR3aa: CASSGANQETQYF
CDR3nt: TGTGCCAGCAGTGGCGCGAACCAAGAGACCCAGTACTTC

d_gene: -
abundance: -
v_gene: TRBV6-5
j_gene: TRBJ2-2
CDR3aa: CASSVSRSGELFF
CDR3nt: TGTGCCAGCAGTGTATCCCGAAGCGGGGAGCTGTTTTTT

d_gene: TRBD2
abundance: once
v_gene: TRBV11-3
j_gene: TRBJ2-2
CDR3aa: CASSLRGLAGGTGELFF
CDR3nt: TGTGCCAGCAGCTTAAGGGGACTAGCGGGAGGCACCGGGGAGCTGTTTTTT

d_gene: -
abundance: -
v_gene: TRBV9
j_gene: TRBJ2-3
CDR3aa: CASSVGARGYSTDTQYF
CDR3nt: TGTGCCAGCAGCGTAGGCGCTCGGGGATATAGCACAGATACGCAGTATTTT

d_gene: -
abundance: -
v_gene: TRBV6-4
j_gene: TRBJ1-2
CDR3aa: CASSDNYGYTF
CDR3nt: TGTGCCAGCAGTGACAACTATGGCTACACCTTC

d_gene: -
abundance: -
v_gene: TRBV19
j_gene: TRBJ2-1
CDR3aa: CASSTQGYNEQFF
CDR3nt: TGTGCCAGTAGTACCCAGGGATACAATGAGCAGTTCTTC

d_gene: -
abundance: -
v_gene: TRBV14
j_gene: TRBJ1-1
CDR3aa: CASSQDFGRGGDVNTEAFF
CDR3nt: TGTGCCAGCAGCCAAGATTTCGGGAGGGGGGGAGATGTGAACACTGAAGCTTTCTTT

d_gene: TRBD1
abundance: once
v_gene: TRBV7-9
j_gene: TRBJ2-1
CDR3aa: CASSLYSYGDRVGHEQFF
CDR3nt: TGTGCCAGCAGCTTATACTCGTACGGGGACAGGGTTGGTCATGAGCAGTTCTTC

d_gene: -
abundance: -
v_gene: TRBV13
j_gene: TRBJ1-2
CDR3aa: CASSLSPPRSGGYTF
CDR3nt: TGTGCCAGCAGCTTGAGCCCGCCCCGTTCTGGTGGCTACACCTTC

d_gene: -
abundance: -
v_gene: TRBV19
j_gene: TRBJ2-7
CDR3aa: CASSDTGREPSYEQYF
CDR3nt: TGTGCCAGTAGCGACACAGGACGGGAACCTTCCTACGAGCAGTACTTC

d_gene: -
abundance: -
v_gene: TRBV5-5
j_gene: TRBJ1-2
CDR3aa: CASSPADSYGYTF
CDR3nt: TGTGCCAGCAGCCCCGCCGACAGCTATGGCTACACCTTC

d_gene: TRBD1
abundance: -
v_gene: TRBV7-9
j_gene: TRBJ1-1
CDR3aa: CASSLTSGQGIEAFF
CDR3nt: TGTGCCAGCAGCTTAACCTCGGGACAGGGTATTGAAGCTTTCTTT

d_gene: -
abundance: -
v_gene: TRBV11-2
j_gene: TRBJ1-4
CDR3aa: CASSLRVQSGGEKLFF
CDR3nt: TGTGCCAGCAGCTTAAGAGTCCAGTCTGGTGGAGAAAAACTGTTTTTT

d_gene: TRBD2
abundance: few
v_gene: TRBV9
j_gene: TRBJ2-5
CDR3aa: CASSQRSGLAGGRRETQYF
CDR3nt: TGTGCCAGCAGCCAACGATCCGGACTAGCGGGGGGCCGTCGCGAGACCCAGTACTTC

d_gene: -
abundance: -
v_gene: TRBV7-2
j_gene: TRBJ2-7
CDR3aa: CASSFGGAREQYF
CDR3nt: TGTGCCAGCAGCTTCGGGGGAGCTCGGGAGCAGTACTTC

d_gene: -
abundance: -
v_gene: TRBV4-3
j_gene: TRBJ1-3
CDR3aa: CASSQDWSLSGNTIYF
CDR3nt: TGCGCCAGCAGCCAAGATTGGAGCCTCTCTGGAAACACCATATATTTT

d_gene: -
abundance: -
v_gene: TRBV21-1
j_gene: TRBJ1-2
CDR3aa: CASNLDGKGGYTF
CDR3nt: TGTGCCAGCAACTTAGACGGAAAAGGCGGCTACACCTTC

d_gene: TRBD1
abundance: -
v_gene: TRBV27
j_gene: TRBJ1-1
CDR3aa: CASRLSGTGNTEAFF
CDR3nt: TGTGCCAGCAGATTATCCGGGACAGGGAACACTGAAGCTTTCTTT

d_gene: -
abundance: -
v_gene: TRBV9
j_gene: TRBJ2-5
CDR3aa: CASSVGQVWGQETQYF
CDR3nt: TGTGCCAGCAGCGTAGGACAGGTTTGGGGCCAAGAGACCCAGTACTTC

d_gene: -
abundance: -
v_gene: TRBV6-6
j_gene: TRBJ1-1
CDR3aa: CASSIYYTEAFF
CDR3nt: TGTGCCAGCAGCATATATTACACTGAAGCTTTCTTT

d_gene: -
abundance: -
v_gene: TRBV7-9
j_gene: TRBJ2-2
CDR3aa: CASSFPGRLNTGELFF
CDR3nt: TGTGCCAGCAGCTTTCCGGGGAGACTGAACACCGGGGAGCTGTTTTTT

d_gene: TRBD1
abundance: -
v_gene: TRBV28
j_gene: TRBJ2-1
CDR3aa: CASSLTGQGNEQFF
CDR3nt: TGTGCCAGCAGTTTAACGGGACAGGGAAATGAGCAGTTCTTC

d_gene: TRBD1
abundance: -
v_gene: TRBV29-1
j_gene: TRBJ1-5
CDR3aa: CSVDTDRAILISNQPQHF
CDR3nt: TGCAGCGTTGATACGGACAGGGCAATATTAATTAGCAATCAGCCCCAGCATTTT

d_gene: TRBD2
abundance: once
v_gene: TRBV7-9
j_gene: TRBJ2-5
CDR3aa: CASSESGGQETQYF
CDR3nt: TGTGCCAGCAGCGAGAGCGGGGGGCAAGAGACCCAGTACTTC